This note documents a single T cell receptor (beta chain) sequence. Its recognized antigen is unknown. No much larger clone is present one base from it, and per-base qualities are unavailable. The V end loses 1 base and the J end loses 10 bases, and a stretch of 10 bases separates them. CDR1 SGHTA and CDR2 FQGNSA were looked up in the germline V gene. The CDR3 contains 12 residues, cysteine and phenylalanine counted. Only CDR3 DNA remains: 36 bases, in frame from the first base. The sample's time point label is to be understood as: baseline before oral tofacitinib. Lesional scalp punch biopsies and peripheral blood were collected from alopecia areata patients. PBMCs were separated by density centrifugation and stained for CD3, CD4 and CD8, after which CD4+ and CD8+ T cells were sorted on a FACSAria. The protocol used for the library was the immunoSEQ multiplex PCR assay. RNA was extracted from all samples and reverse transcribed into cDNA, which served as template for TCR sequencing. SuperScript III was used to make first-strand cDNA, primed with a 2:1 mix of oligo-dT and random hexamers. A synthetic immune receptor repertoire was used to gauge amplification bias, and whatever bias remained was removed computationally. Concerning the study's data processing: Raw reads were preprocessed to remove errors, and CDR3 was defined according to IMGT conventions as the region from the conserved cysteine to phenylalanine. Clonality was computed as 1 minus the Shannon entropy, with the entropy normalized by log2 of the number of productive unique TCRs. Scalp TCRbeta sequences were cross-referenced with sorted blood CD4 and CD8 repertoires so that the CD4 or CD8 identity of scalp clones could be inferred. TCRdb took this table from immuneACCESS and kept in-frame rearrangements with V and J called. Such tables lack part of the clones; where checked against another copy, unresolved V genes explain under half of the gap, and the rest is unexplained. The D gene and trimming were derived from the DNA, and the V and J assignments and clone size from that table. The sample yields 170,000 or so clones; almost 65% were counted once. 1.7% of the sample is held by the ten biggest clonotypes.

This sample was included in a study of CD8+ T cells in alopecia areata (dated by TCRdb to 2016 to 2019). At the level of the whole study: The treated patients took part in an open-label pilot trial in which moderate-to-severe alopecia areata was treated with oral tofacitinib at 5 to 10 mg twice daily. Patients received tofacitinib for 6 to 18 months and were then followed off drug for 6 months to check for delayed response and recurrence. High-throughput TCRbeta sequencing was used to examine T cell clonal expansion in alopecia areata in both the C3H/HeJ mouse model and human patients. In humans, TCRbeta sequencing was performed on scalp tissue and on sorted CD4+ and CD8+ peripheral blood T cells from healthy controls and from patients with patchy or totalis/universalis alopecia areata. Tofacitinib-treated patients had biopsies at baseline and at 4 and 24 weeks of treatment, with a later scalp biopsy in several patients. Scalp clonality was compared among normal scalp (n=4), patchy alopecia areata scalp (n=8), and alopecia totalis/universalis scalp (n=8). RNA came from the PAXgene miRNA kit for fixed scalp, the miRNeasy kit for PBMCs, and the RNeasy kit for mouse skin. TCRbeta CDR3 regions were amplified by immunoSEQ multiplex PCR with 35 Vbeta forward and 13 Jbeta reverse primers. Results and caveats for the whole study, not just this receptor: Scalp TCR repertoire analysis is complicated because resident alphabeta T cells in normal human skin are also sequenced, whereas mouse skin is dominated by gammadelta T cells. TCR sequences shared between patients were less clear than in mice, possibly partly because of HLA diversity in the patient population. Compared with normal scalp, lesional scalp, particularly in alopecia totalis/universalis, had higher clonality and more expanded CD8+ clones, which suggests antigenic drive.

Recombination joined TRBV7-2 with TRBJ1-2; the D gene is possibly TRBD1, with 5 bases matching. The starting material was CD4+ T cells sorted from blood, obtained at week 0. This sequence was found in a human donor with alopecia areata. The DNA sequence is TGTGCCAGCAGCTTAGTGTTAGGGGCCTACACCTTC. This gives the protein CASSLVLGAYTF.